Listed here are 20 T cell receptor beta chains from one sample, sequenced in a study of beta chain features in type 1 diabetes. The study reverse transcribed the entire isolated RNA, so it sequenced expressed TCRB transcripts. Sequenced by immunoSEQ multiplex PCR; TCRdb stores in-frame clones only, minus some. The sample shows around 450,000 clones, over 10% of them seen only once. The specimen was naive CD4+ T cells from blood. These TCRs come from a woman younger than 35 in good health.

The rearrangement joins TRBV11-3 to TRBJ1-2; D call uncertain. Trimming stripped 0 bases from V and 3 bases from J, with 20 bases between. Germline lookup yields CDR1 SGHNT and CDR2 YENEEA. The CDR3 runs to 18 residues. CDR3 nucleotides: TGTGCCAGCAGCTTAGAGTCGTGGAGCAGCACTAACGACTATGGCTACACCTTC. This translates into CASSLESWSSTNDYGYTF.

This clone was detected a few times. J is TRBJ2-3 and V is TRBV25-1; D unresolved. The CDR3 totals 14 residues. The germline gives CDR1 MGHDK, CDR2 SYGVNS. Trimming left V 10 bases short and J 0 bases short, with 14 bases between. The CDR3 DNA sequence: TGTGCCACGGCCCAAACCTCTAGCACAGATACGCAGTATTTT. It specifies CATAQTSSTDTQYF.

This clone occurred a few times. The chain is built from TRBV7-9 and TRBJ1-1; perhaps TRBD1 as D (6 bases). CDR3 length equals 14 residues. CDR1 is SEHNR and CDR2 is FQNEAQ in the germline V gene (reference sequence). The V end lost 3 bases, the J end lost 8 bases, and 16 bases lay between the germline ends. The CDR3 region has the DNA TGTGCCAGCAGCTTGGAGATGACAGGTACCGAAGCTTTCTTT. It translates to CASSLEMTGTEAFF.

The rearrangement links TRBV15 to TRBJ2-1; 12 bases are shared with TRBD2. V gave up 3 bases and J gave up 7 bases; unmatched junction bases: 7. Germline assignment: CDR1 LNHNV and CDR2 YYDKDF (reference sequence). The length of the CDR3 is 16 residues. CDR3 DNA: TGTGCCACCAGCAGGCTGACTAGCGGGAGTGGAAATGAGCAGTTCTTC. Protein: CATSRLTSGSGNEQFF.

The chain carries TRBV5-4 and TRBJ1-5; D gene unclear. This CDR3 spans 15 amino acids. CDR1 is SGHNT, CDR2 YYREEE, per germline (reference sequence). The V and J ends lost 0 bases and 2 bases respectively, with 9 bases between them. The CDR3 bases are TGTGCCAGCAGCTTGGTGGGCACAGGCAATCAGCCCCAGCATTTT. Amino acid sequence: CASSLVGTGNQPQHF. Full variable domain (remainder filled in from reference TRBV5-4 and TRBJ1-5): ETGVTQSPTHLIKTRGQQVTLRCSSQSGHNTVSWYQQALGQGPQFIFQYYREEENGRGNFPPRFSGLQFPNYSSELNVNALELDDSALYLCASSLVGTGNQPQHFGDGTRLSIL.

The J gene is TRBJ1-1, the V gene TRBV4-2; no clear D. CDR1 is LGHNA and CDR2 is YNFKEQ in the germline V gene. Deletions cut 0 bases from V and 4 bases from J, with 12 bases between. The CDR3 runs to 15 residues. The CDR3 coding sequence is TGTGCCAGCAGCCAAGAATCCCTGCTGAGCACTGAAGCTTTCTTT. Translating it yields CASSQESLLSTEAFF.

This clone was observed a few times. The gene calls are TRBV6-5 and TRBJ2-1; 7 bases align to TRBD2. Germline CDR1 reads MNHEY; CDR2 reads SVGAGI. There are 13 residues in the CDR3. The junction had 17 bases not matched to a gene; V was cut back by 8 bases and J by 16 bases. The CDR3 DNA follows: TGTGCCAGCGGCCCCCTGGGCGGGAGATTTCCCTTCTTC. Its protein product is CASGPLGGRFPFF.

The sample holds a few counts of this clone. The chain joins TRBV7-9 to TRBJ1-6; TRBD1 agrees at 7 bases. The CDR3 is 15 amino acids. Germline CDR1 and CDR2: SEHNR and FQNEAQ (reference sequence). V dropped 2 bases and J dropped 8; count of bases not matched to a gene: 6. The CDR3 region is CASSLKGQGDSPLHF. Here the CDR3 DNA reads TGTGCCAGCAGCTTAAAGGGGCAGGGGGATTCACCCCTCCACTTT.

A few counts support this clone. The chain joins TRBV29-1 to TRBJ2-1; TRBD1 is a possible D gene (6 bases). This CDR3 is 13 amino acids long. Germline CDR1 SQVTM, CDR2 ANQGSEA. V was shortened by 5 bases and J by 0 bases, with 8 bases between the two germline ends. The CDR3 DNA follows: TGCAGCGTTTGGACAGCCTCCTACAATGAGCAGTTCTTC. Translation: CSVWTASYNEQFF.

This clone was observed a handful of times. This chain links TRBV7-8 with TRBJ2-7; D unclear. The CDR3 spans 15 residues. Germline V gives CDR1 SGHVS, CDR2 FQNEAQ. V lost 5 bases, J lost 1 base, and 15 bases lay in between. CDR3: CASSRMGSWSYEQYF. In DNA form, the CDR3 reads TGTGCCAGCAGCCGCATGGGCTCCTGGTCCTACGAGCAGTACTTC.

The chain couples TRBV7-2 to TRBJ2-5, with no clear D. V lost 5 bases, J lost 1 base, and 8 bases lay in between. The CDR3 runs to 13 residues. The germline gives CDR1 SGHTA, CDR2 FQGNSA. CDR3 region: CASSQNRQETQYF. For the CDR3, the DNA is TGTGCCAGCAGCCAAAACCGCCAAGAGACCCAGTACTTC.

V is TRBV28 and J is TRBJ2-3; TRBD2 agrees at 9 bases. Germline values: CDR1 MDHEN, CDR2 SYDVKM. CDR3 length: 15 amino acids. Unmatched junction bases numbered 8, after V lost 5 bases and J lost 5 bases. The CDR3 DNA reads TGTGCCAGCAGTGTAGCGGGGGTACGGTTAGATACGCAGTATTTT. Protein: CASSVAGVRLDTQYF.

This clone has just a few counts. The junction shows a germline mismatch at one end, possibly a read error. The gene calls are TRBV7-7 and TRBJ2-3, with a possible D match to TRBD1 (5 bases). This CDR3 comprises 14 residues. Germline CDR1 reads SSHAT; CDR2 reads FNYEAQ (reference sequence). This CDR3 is CASSAQGNTDTQYF. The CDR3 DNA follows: TGTGCTAGCAGCGCCCAGGGAAACACAGATACGCAGTATTTT. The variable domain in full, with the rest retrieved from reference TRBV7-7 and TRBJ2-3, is GAGVSQSPRYKVTKRGQDVTLRCDPISSHATLYWYQQALGQGPEFLTYFNYEAQPDKSGLPSDRFSAERPEGSISTLTIQRTEQRDSAMYRCASSAQGNTDTQYFGPGTRLTVL.

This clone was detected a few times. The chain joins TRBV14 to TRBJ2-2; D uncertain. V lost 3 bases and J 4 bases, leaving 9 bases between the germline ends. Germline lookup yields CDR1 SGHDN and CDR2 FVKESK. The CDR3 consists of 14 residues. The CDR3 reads CASSQRLGTGELFF. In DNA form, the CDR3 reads TGTGCCAGCAGCCAGCGCCTGGGCACCGGGGAGCTGTTTTTT.

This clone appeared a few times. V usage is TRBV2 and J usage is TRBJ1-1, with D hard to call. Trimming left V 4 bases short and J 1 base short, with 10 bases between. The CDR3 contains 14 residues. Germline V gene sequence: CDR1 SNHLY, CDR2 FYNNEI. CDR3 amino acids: CASSVFWGNTEAFF. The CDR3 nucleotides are TGTGCCAGCAGTGTCTTTTGGGGGAACACTGAAGCTTTCTTT.

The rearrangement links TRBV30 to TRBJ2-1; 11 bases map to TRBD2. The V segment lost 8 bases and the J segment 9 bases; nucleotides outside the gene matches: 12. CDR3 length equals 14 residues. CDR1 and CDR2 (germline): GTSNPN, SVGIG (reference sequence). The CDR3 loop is CAGTTSGSYFEQFF. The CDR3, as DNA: TGTGCCGGGACAACTAGCGGGAGTTACTTTGAGCAGTTCTTC. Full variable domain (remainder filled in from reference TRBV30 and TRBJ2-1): SQTIHQWPATLVQPVGSPLSLECTVEGTSNPNLYWYRQAAGRGLQLLFYSVGIGQISSEVPQNLSASRPQDRQFILSSKKLLLSDSGFYLCAGTTSGSYFEQFFGPGTRLTVL.

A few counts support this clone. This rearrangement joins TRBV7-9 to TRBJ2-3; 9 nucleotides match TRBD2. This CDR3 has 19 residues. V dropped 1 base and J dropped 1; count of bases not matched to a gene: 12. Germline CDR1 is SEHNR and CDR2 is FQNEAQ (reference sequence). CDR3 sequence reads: CASSLVWTSVGRGTDTQYF. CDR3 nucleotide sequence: TGTGCCAGCAGCTTAGTCTGGACTAGCGTGGGTCGGGGCACAGATACGCAGTATTTT.

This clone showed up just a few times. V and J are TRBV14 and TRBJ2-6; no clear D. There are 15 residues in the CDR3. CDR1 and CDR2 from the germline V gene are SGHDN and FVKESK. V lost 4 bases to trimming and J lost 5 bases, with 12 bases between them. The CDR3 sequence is CASSPHTSRANVLTF. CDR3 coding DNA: TGTGCCAGCAGCCCACACACCTCGAGGGCCAACGTCCTGACTTTC.

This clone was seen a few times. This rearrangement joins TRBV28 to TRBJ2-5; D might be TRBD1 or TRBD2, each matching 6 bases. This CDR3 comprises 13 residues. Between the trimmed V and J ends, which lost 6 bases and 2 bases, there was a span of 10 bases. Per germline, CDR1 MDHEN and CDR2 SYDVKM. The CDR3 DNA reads TGTGCCAGCAGAGGGGGGATTCAAGAGACCCAGTACTTC. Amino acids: CASRGGIQETQYF.

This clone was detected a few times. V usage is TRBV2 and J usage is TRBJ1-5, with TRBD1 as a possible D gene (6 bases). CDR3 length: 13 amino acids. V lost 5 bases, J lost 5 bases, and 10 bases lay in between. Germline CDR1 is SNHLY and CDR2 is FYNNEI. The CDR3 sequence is CASSTDSHQPQHF. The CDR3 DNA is TGTGCCAGCAGTACGGACAGTCATCAGCCCCAGCATTTT.